This T cell receptor beta chain is from a study of T cells in Graves' hyperthyroidism and ophthalmopathy. The germline V and J ends were trimmed by 4 bases and 6 bases, with 19 bases remaining between them. CDR1 and CDR2 from the germline V gene are LGHDT and YNNKEL (reference sequence). This CDR3 comprises 15 residues. Patients aged 18 to 65 had newly diagnosed hyperthyroidism lasting under 2 months. Not enrolled were patients with uncontrolled infection, other autoimmune disease, pregnancy or lactation. Every diagnosis used clinical symptoms, serum thyroxine and TRAb, thyroid ultrasound and orbital computed tomography. Broader study findings: For ophthalmopathy, model prediction preceded onset by a median about 6.4 months.

TCR beta CDR3 region amplification was performed from RNA transcripts. A first-round RT-PCR of the TCR CDR3 used the HTBI primer set. From the multiplex PCR reads, TCRdb called clonotypes with MiXCR, one entry per CDR3 protein. This sample has 300,000 to 400,000 distinct CDR3 sequences, with 11% to 15% found just once. The table lists this clonotype with many counts. The antigen is not known. The source material was blood. The chain uses TRBV3-1 and TRBJ2-7; possible D gene TRBD2, 5 bases. This receptor was taken from a woman aged 25-40 years with Graves' hyperthyroidism. The chain's CDR3 is CASSLKGVGYGEQYF. The CDR3, as DNA: TGTGCCAGCAGCCTGAAGGGAGTCGGCTACGGCGAGCAGTACTTC.